These 24 T cell receptor beta chains came from one sample sequenced in a study of technical replicates of blood from a handful of donors (dated by TCRdb to about 2017). Library preparation employed the immunoSEQ multiplex PCR assay. TCRdb provides this immuneACCESS table in a form limited to in-frame rearrangements. Some clones are lacking; in checked studies, under half of them reflect an unresolved V gene, and why the rest are absent is not known. In all, the sample holds some 80,000 clones, and about 94% of those were seen once. The biggest ten clones account for 0.38% of the sample. Sequencing was carried out using T cells isolated from PBMCs. The receptors stem from a human donor in good health.

This chain connects TRBV4-1 to TRBJ2-4; 7 bases map to TRBD1. V was pared by 0 bases and J by 0 bases, with 5 bases of the junction left unmatched. Germline V gene lookup returns CDR1 MGHRA and CDR2 YSYEKL. This CDR3 is built from 17 residues. CDR3 residues: CASSQDRDSLAKNIQYF. The CDR3 DNA reads TGCGCCAGCAGCCAAGACAGGGACAGCCTAGCCAAAAACATTCAGTACTTC.

This chain connects TRBV27 to TRBJ2-7, with TRBD2 matching over 8 bases. CDR3 length: 15 residues. V was pared by 7 bases and J by 4 bases, with 12 bases of the junction left unmatched. Germline CDR1 reads MNHEY; CDR2 reads SMNVEV (reference sequence). Here the CDR3 reads CASTDRAAGVYEQYF. CDR3 nucleotide sequence: TGTGCCAGCACCGACCGGGCAGCGGGAGTTTACGAGCAGTACTTC.

The V and J genes are TRBV5-4 and TRBJ2-7; 7 bases map to TRBD2. The J segment lost 0 bases and the V segment lost 5 bases, leaving 14 bases of the junction unmatched. Germline CDR1 SGHNT, CDR2 YYREEE (reference sequence). The length of the CDR3 is 17 residues. The CDR3 DNA follows: TGTGCCAGCAGTCGTGGCTCCCGGGACTATAACTCCTACGAGCAGTACTTC. This gives the protein CASSRGSRDYNSYEQYF.

This rearrangement joins TRBV19 to TRBJ2-2, with 13 bases aligning to TRBD2. The V and J ends lost 8 bases and 6 bases, in that order; junction bases with no gene match: 6. The CDR3 runs 15 residues. Germline V gene lookup returns CDR1 LNHDA and CDR2 SQIVND (reference sequence). DNA for the CDR3: TGTGCCAGTGGAGGACTAGCGGGAGTTTCCGGGGAGCTGTTTTTT. Its protein product is CASGGLAGVSGELFF.

This chain joins TRBV7-3 and TRBJ2-2, with 10 bases identical to TRBD2. The CDR3 sequence is 15 residues long. V gave up 2 bases and J gave up 4 bases; unmatched junction bases: 1. The germline gives CDR1 SGHTA, CDR2 FQGTGA. In nucleotides, the CDR3 is TGTGCCAGCAGCTTATTAGCGGGAGGCACCGGGGAGCTGTTTTTT. Translated, it gives CASSLLAGGTGELFF.

The J gene is TRBJ1-1, the V gene TRBV19, with D possibly matching TRBD1 (6 bases). V shed 6 bases and J shed 1 base, with 15 bases lying between them. There are 15 residues in the CDR3. Germline V gene data show CDR1 as LNHDA and CDR2 as SQIVND (reference sequence). Here the CDR3 DNA reads TGTGCCAGTAGCCTTCACAGGGTGACGAACACTGAAGCTTTCTTT. Encoded protein: CASSLHRVTNTEAFF. The complete variable domain, with remaining parts taken from reference TRBV19 and TRBJ1-1, reads DGGITQSPKYLFRKEGQNVTLSCEQNLNHDAMYWYRQDPGQGLRLIYYSQIVNDFQKGDIAEGYSVSREKKESFPLTVTSAQKNPTAFYLCASSLHRVTNTEAFFGQGTRLTVV.

The chain recombines TRBV27 with TRBJ2-7; 8 nucleotides align to TRBD1. The V and J ends lost 5 bases and 4 bases, in that order; junction bases with no gene match: 7. This CDR3 has 14 amino acids. Germline lookup yields CDR1 MNHEY and CDR2 SMNVEV (reference sequence). In DNA, the CDR3 is TGTGCCAGCAGTCCTCCAGGGGGCTTGTACGAGCAGTACTTC. It codes for CASSPPGGLYEQYF.

J is TRBJ2-2 and V is TRBV7-2; possible D gene TRBD1, 6 bases. This CDR3 comprises 16 residues. Germline V gene sequence: CDR1 SGHTA, CDR2 FQGNSA. Deletions cut 5 bases from V and 0 bases from J, with 13 bases between. The CDR3 spells CASSTIQGSNTGELFF. The CDR3 nucleotides read TGTGCCAGCAGCACAATCCAGGGGTCGAACACCGGGGAGCTGTTTTTT.

This chain uses TRBV6-6 with TRBJ2-7; 9 bases match TRBD1. This CDR3 is built from 15 residues. Germline V lookup: CDR1 MNHNY, CDR2 SVGAGI (reference sequence). V dropped 10 bases and J dropped 2; count of bases not matched to a gene: 12. DNA of the CDR3: TGTGCCACCGCCTCCCGGGACAGGGTTCCCTACGAGCAGTACTTC. It codes for CATASRDRVPYEQYF.

This chain links TRBV5-1 with TRBJ2-1; D might be TRBD1 (6 bases). Germline V gives CDR1 SGHRS, CDR2 YFSETQ. The CDR3 has 15 amino acids. Deletions cut 1 base from V and 6 bases from J, with 14 bases between. The CDR3 reads CASSLSTGLPNEQFF. In nucleotides, the CDR3 is TGCGCCAGCAGCTTGTCAACAGGGCTGCCCAATGAGCAGTTCTTC.

The rearrangement links TRBV4-1 to TRBJ1-4; D not certain. CDR3 length: 14 amino acids. Trimming took 4 bases from V and 4 from J, leaving 10 bases between them. The germline V gene has CDR1 MGHRA and CDR2 YSYEKL. The CDR3 loop reads CASSRRVLNEKLFF. The CDR3 region has the DNA TGCGCCAGCAGCCGCCGGGTCCTTAATGAAAAACTGTTTTTT.

This sequence joins TRBV11-3 and TRBJ1-1; possible D gene TRBD1, 5 bases. CDR1 SGHNT and CDR2 YENEEA come from the germline V gene. This CDR3 has 15 amino acids. Trimming left V 2 bases short and J 1 base short, with 11 bases between. CDR3 protein: CASSLRQGGNTEAFF. The CDR3, as DNA: TGTGCCAGCAGCTTAAGGCAGGGCGGGAACACTGAAGCTTTCTTT.

The DNA for the CDR3 is TGTGCCAGCAGCTTAAGCAGGGCCCAAGAGACCCAGTACTTC. Its translation is CASSLSRAQETQYF. The V call is TRBV7-2, the J call TRBJ2-5, with a weak D call TRBD1 (5 bases). Germline CDR1 reads SGHTA; CDR2 reads FQGNSA. Trimming took 2 bases from V and 1 from J, leaving 8 bases between them. This CDR3 is built from 14 residues.

The rearrangement uses TRBV7-6 and TRBJ2-3; 9 bases line up with TRBD2. Germline V gene data show CDR1 as SGHVS and CDR2 as FNYEAQ. The CDR3 is 15 residues long. The junction had 3 bases not matched to a gene; V was cut back by 5 bases and J by 0 bases. In DNA form, the CDR3 reads TGTGCCAGCAGCCTTAGCGGGGGCAGCACAGATACGCAGTATTTT. It encodes CASSLSGGSTDTQYF.

The chain couples TRBV12-5 to TRBJ1-2, with a tentative D call TRBD1 (5 bases). Germline V gene data show CDR1 as LGHNT and CDR2 as FRNRAP. The V and J ends lost 8 bases and 8 bases respectively, with 15 bases between them. The CDR3 has 12 amino acids. CDR3 protein: CASSVRGEGYTF. CDR3 bases: TGTGCTAGTTCAGTTAGGGGTGAAGGCTACACCTTC.

CDR3 in amino acids: CASSQGGYTF. Written as DNA, the CDR3 is TGTGCCAGCAGTCAGGGTGGCTACACCTTC. The J gene is TRBJ1-2, the V gene TRBV6-1; possible D gene TRBD1, 5 bases. CDR3 length: 10 amino acids. Trimming pared 5 bases from V and 7 bases from J, leaving 5 bases between. CDR1 is MNHNS, CDR2 SASEGT, per germline.

CDR3 loop: CASSVVAANYNEQFF. As DNA, the CDR3 is TGTGCCAGCAGCGTTGTTGCGGCCAATTACAATGAGCAGTTCTTC. The V call is TRBV9, the J call TRBJ2-1; D is unresolved. CDR1 is SGDLS and CDR2 is YYNGEE in the germline V gene. This CDR3 has 15 residues. Trimming took off 2 bases at V and 4 bases at J, with 13 bases between the two ends.

The J gene is TRBJ2-4, the V gene TRBV7-2; D is uncertain. Germline V CDR1 and CDR2: SGHTA, FQGNSA. This CDR3 region has 15 residues. V dropped 5 bases and J dropped 0 bases, with 11 bases sitting between them. Here the CDR3 DNA reads TGTGCCAGCAGCCCGCGGCTACTAGCCAAAAACATTCAGTACTTC. Amino acid sequence: CASSPRLLAKNIQYF.

The genes are TRBV7-2 and TRBJ1-4; 10 nucleotides align to TRBD1. This CDR3 has 15 residues. The trim removed 5 bases at V and 5 bases at J, leaving 5 bases unmatched. Germline V lookup: CDR1 SGHTA, CDR2 FQGNSA. The CDR3 DNA is TGTGCCAGCAGCAATGGACAGGGGGGGAATGAAAAACTGTTTTTT. Its protein product is CASSNGQGGNEKLFF.

The chain couples TRBV5-6 to TRBJ2-7; D is possibly TRBD1 (6 bases). The CDR3 length is 18 residues. Looked up from germline, CDR1 is SGHDT and CDR2 is YYEEEE. The germline V and J ends were trimmed by 5 bases and 0 bases, with 24 bases remaining between them. In DNA, the CDR3 is TGTGCCAGCAGACTCAGGCGACAGGTTTACCTCACCTCCTACGAGCAGTACTTC. Protein sequence: CASRLRRQVYLTSYEQYF.

This clone appeared once. The V call is TRBV11-3, the J call TRBJ2-7; 7 bases are shared with TRBD2. Germline assignment: CDR1 SGHNT and CDR2 YENEEA. This CDR3 is 15 amino acids long. Germline trimming cut 5 bases from V and 1 base from J; bases unmatched to any gene: 8. CDR3 sequence reads: CASSHLPSGSYEQYF. The CDR3 DNA is TGTGCCAGCAGCCACTTGCCTAGCGGTTCCTACGAGCAGTACTTC.

The gene calls are TRBV30 and TRBJ1-1, with D perhaps TRBD1 (6 bases). Germline CDR1 GTSNPN, CDR2 SVGIG (reference sequence). The CDR3 is 13 amino acids. V shed 3 bases and J shed 0 bases, with 8 bases lying between them. CDR3 amino acids: CAWSTGMNTEAFF. The CDR3 coding sequence is TGTGCCTGGAGCACAGGGATGAACACTGAAGCTTTCTTT. The variable domain in full, with the rest retrieved from reference TRBV30 and TRBJ1-1, is SQTIHQWPATLVQPVGSPLSLECTVEGTSNPNLYWYRQAAGRGLQLLFYSVGIGQISSEVPQNLSASRPQDRQFILSSKKLLLSDSGFYLCAWSTGMNTEAFFGQGTRLTVV.

The chain carries TRBV5-1 and TRBJ2-3, with a tentative D call TRBD2 (6 bases). CDR3 length: 15 amino acids. Trimming removed 2 bases from V and 3 bases from J, with 13 bases in between. In germline, CDR1 is SGHRS, CDR2 YFSETQ. The CDR3 loop is CASSLAGRVTDTQYF. The CDR3 bases are TGCGCCAGCAGCTTAGCCGGGAGAGTTACAGATACGCAGTATTTT. Complete variable domain (other parts from reference TRBV5-1 and TRBJ2-3): KAGVTQTPRYLIKTRGQQVTLSCSPISGHRSVSWYQQTPGQGLQFLFEYFSETQRNKGNFPGRFSGRQFSNSRSEMNVSTLELGDSALYLCASSLAGRVTDTQYFGPGTRLTVL.

The chain carries TRBV4-2 and TRBJ2-3, with 12 bases identical to TRBD2. Germline assignment: CDR1 LGHNA and CDR2 YNFKEQ. This CDR3 comprises 17 residues. Losses at the gene ends were 3 bases for V and 2 bases for J; bases not matched to a gene: 6. In DNA form, the CDR3 reads TGTGCCAGCAGCCATGGCGGACTAGCGGGGCCCACAGATACGCAGTATTTT. Translation: CASSHGGLAGPTDTQYF.